This TCR beta chain comes out of a study of T cell responses to AZD1222 COVID-19 vaccine. Regarding the study as a whole: Spike-specific TCR breadth and depth both grew after two AZD1222 doses. Females made up more of the donors, who were largely white British, and clonal diversity may have come out too low. Baseline seropositivity occurred in only a handful of AZD1222 recipients. Mapped onto spike, vaccine-associated CD4 TCRs spanned it and were dominant at 160-218 and 743-854.

Trimming shortened V by 5 bases and J by 1 base, and 15 bases separated the two germline ends. From germline, CDR1 is SGDLS and CDR2 YYNGEE. This CDR3 region has 15 residues. On this clone: Its antigen is as yet unknown.

TCRdb's copy holds only in-frame clones and misses some; the assay was immunoSEQ multiplex PCR. The data contain about 170,000 clones, just under 90% of them singletons. This receptor was obtained from an adult who received the MenACWY meningococcal vaccine as a control. The sample was peripheral blood, taken 28 days after the second dose of the MenACWY control vaccine. The chain recombines TRBV9 with TRBJ1-1; a possible D gene is TRBD1 (6 bases). CDR3 nucleotides: TGTGCCAGCAGTTATAATACAGGGCCGAACACTGAAGCTTTCTTT. Translation gives CASSYNTGPNTEAFF.